The 13 T cell receptor beta chains below were found in one sample sequenced in a study of Ad26.COV2.S vaccination and SARS-CoV-2 variants (dated by TCRdb to 2020 to 2022). The intended sense of this specimen's time point label: individuals recovered from natural SARS-CoV-2 infection. The method behind the library was the immunoSEQ multiplex PCR assay. TCRdb mirrors the immuneACCESS table, restricted to in-frame sequences. Some clones are absent from its copies; in checked studies, under half trace to an unresolved V gene, and the reason for the others is unknown. This sample has roughly 150,000 clones in its table, and roughly 89% of those were observed once. Clones ranked in the top ten supply 4% to 6% of the sample. The sample consisted of peripheral blood, taken after recovery from COVID-19. Receptors were obtained from a human donor who had recovered from COVID-19.

This sequence joins TRBV11-3 and TRBJ2-1; 7 bases are a match to TRBD2. This CDR3 is built from 16 residues. J lost 0 bases, V lost 1 base, and 3 bases had no gene match. Germline values: CDR1 SGHNT, CDR2 YENEEA. This CDR3 is CASSLAGGSSYNEQFF. The CDR3, as DNA: TGTGCCAGCAGCTTAGCCGGGGGGAGCTCCTACAATGAGCAGTTCTTC. Drawing the rest from reference TRBV11-3 and TRBJ2-1, the complete variable domain is EAGVVQSPRYKIIEKKQPVAFWCNPISGHNTLYWYLQNLGQGPELLIRYENEEAVDDSQLPKDRFSAERLKGVDSTLKIQPAELGDSAVYLCASSLAGGSSYNEQFFGPGTRLTVL.

V usage is TRBV3-1 (or the pseudogene TRBV3-2) and J usage is TRBJ1-2; D may be TRBD1 (5 bases). The CDR3 has 14 amino acids. Germline V gene sequence: CDR1 LGHDT, CDR2 YNNKEL (reference sequence). The V end lost 5 bases, the J end lost 5 bases, and 15 bases lay between the germline ends. The CDR3 DNA reads TGTGCCAGCAGCGGAGGTAGGGGTCTGTATGGCTACACCTTC. This gives the protein CASSGGRGLYGYTF.

The rearrangement links TRBV24-1 to TRBJ2-5; D is unresolved. Germline values: CDR1 KGHDR, CDR2 SFDVKD. V dropped 5 bases and J dropped 5 bases, with 11 bases sitting between them. The CDR3 has 13 residues. This CDR3 reads CATSGTGRETQYF. The DNA of the CDR3 is TGTGCCACCAGTGGTACGGGTCGGGAGACCCAGTACTTC.

The chain employs TRBV6-6 and TRBJ1-2; 10 bases fit TRBD1. The CDR3 extends over 15 amino acids. Germline V lookup: CDR1 MNHNY, CDR2 SVGAGI (reference sequence). The V and J ends lost 6 bases and 4 bases, in that order; junction bases with no gene match: 8. The CDR3: CASRDGGQGSYGYTF. CDR3 coding DNA: TGTGCCAGCAGGGATGGGGGACAGGGGAGCTATGGCTACACCTTC.

This clone was counted between two and nine times. This chain connects TRBV28 to TRBJ2-7; D is ambiguous. The CDR3 runs to 14 residues. With 7 bases removed from V and 3 bases from J, the gap between germline ends came to 16 bases. Germline CDR1 and CDR2: MDHEN and SYDVKM. CDR3 in DNA: TGTGCCAGCATCGCGGCGGACCGCGGCTACGAGCAGTACTTC. Protein: CASIAADRGYEQYF.

J is TRBJ1-1 and V is TRBV9; 10 bases are a match to TRBD1. The CDR3 has 16 residues. Germline CDR1 SGDLS, CDR2 YYNGEE. The junction had 12 bases not matched to a gene; V was cut back by 3 bases and J by 7 bases. The CDR3 bases are TGTGCCAGCAGCGAAGGACGGGACAGGGGTTGGGGTGAAGCTTTCTTT. Translating it yields CASSEGRDRGWGEAFF.

The chain couples TRBV30 to TRBJ1-6, with D perhaps matching TRBD1 (6 bases). Germline V lookup: CDR1 GTSNPN, CDR2 SVGIG (reference sequence). The germline V and J ends were trimmed by 0 bases and 7 bases, with 13 bases remaining between them. The CDR3 consists of 15 residues. The DNA for the CDR3 is TGTGCCTGGAGTGTCGACGGGGGCCCCAATTCACCCCTCCACTTT. This gives the protein CAWSVDGGPNSPLHF.

This clone was detected only once. The CDR3, as DNA: TGTGCCAGCAGTCTCGGACAGGGGAATCAGCCCCAGCATTTT. This translates into CASSLGQGNQPQHF. The chain joins TRBV28 to TRBJ1-5, with 9 bases lining up with TRBD1. The CDR3 spans 14 residues. Losses at the gene ends were 5 bases for V and 4 bases for J; bases not matched to a gene: 3. CDR1 MDHEN and CDR2 SYDVKM come from the germline V gene. The entire variable domain, with the rest obtained from reference TRBV28 and TRBJ1-5, is as follows: DVKVTQSSRYLVKRTGEKVFLECVQDMDHENMFWYRQDPGLGLRLIYFSYDVKMKEKGDIPEGYSVSREKKERFSLILESASTNQTSMYLCASSLGQGNQPQHFGDGTRLSIL.

This clone showed up just once. The CDR3 is CASRGGRYEQYF. The CDR3 bases are TGTGCCAGCAGAGGAGGCAGGTACGAGCAGTACTTC. This rearrangement joins TRBV28 to TRBJ2-7; perhaps TRBD2 as D (5 bases). Trimming stripped 6 bases from V and 4 bases from J, with 10 bases between. There are 12 residues in the CDR3. The germline V gene has CDR1 MDHEN and CDR2 SYDVKM.

The sample holds one count of this clone. The chain carries TRBV28 and TRBJ1-4; TRBD1 might be the D (6 bases). This CDR3 is built from 14 residues. V lost 6 bases and J 8 bases, leaving 16 bases between the germline ends. Germline V lookup: CDR1 MDHEN, CDR2 SYDVKM. The CDR3 spells CASRIRTGGEKLFF. CDR3 sequence (DNA): TGTGCCAGCAGAATCAGGACGGGGGGCGAAAAACTGTTTTTT.

This clone was found once. This sequence joins TRBV10-2 and TRBJ2-7, with D possibly being TRBD2 (6 bases). This CDR3 is 11 amino acids long. Germline-derived CDR1 and CDR2 are WSHSY and SAAADI. The V end lost 8 bases, the J end lost 3 bases, and 8 bases lay between the germline ends. This CDR3 is CASGDFYEQYF. The DNA of the CDR3 is TGCGCCAGCGGGGACTTCTACGAGCAGTACTTC.

This clone was recorded only once. This chain connects TRBV11-2 to TRBJ2-6; D uncertain. Deletions cut 1 base from V and 4 bases from J, with 8 bases between. CDR1 SGHAT and CDR2 FQNNGV come from the germline V gene. The CDR3 has 15 residues. CDR3 protein: CASSLVVPGANVLTF. The CDR3 DNA sequence: TGTGCCAGCAGCTTAGTCGTACCCGGGGCCAACGTCCTGACTTTC.

DNA of the CDR3: TGTGCCAGCAGTCACAGGGCTGGGGCCAACGTCCTGACTTTC. This codes for CASSHRAGANVLTF. The V and J genes are TRBV27 and TRBJ2-6; D is perhaps TRBD1 (6 bases). The CDR3 has 14 amino acids. Trimming stripped 5 bases from V and 2 bases from J, with 7 bases between. Germline V CDR1 and CDR2: MNHEY, SMNVEV (reference sequence). Full variable domain (rest looked up from reference TRBV27 and TRBJ2-6): EAQVTQNPRYLITVTGKKLTVTCSQNMNHEYMSWYRQDPGLGLRQIYYSMNVEVTDKGDVPEGYKVSRKEKRNFPLILESPSPNQTSLYFCASSHRAGANVLTFGAGSRLTVL.